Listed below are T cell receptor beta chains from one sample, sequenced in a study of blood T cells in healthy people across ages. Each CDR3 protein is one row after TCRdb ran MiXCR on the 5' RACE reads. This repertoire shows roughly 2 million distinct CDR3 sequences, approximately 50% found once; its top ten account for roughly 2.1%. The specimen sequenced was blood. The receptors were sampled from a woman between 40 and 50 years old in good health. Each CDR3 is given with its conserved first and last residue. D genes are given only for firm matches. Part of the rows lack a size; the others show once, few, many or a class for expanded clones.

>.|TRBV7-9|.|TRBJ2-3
TGTGCCAGCAGCTTAGGAAGGACTCCAAGCACAGATACGCAGTATTTT
CASSLGRTPSTDTQYF
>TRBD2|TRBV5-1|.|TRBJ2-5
TGCGCCAGCAGAGCCGGGCTAGCGGGGCACCAAGAGACCCAGTACTTC
CASRAGLAGHQETQYF
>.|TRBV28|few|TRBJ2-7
TGTGCCAGCAGCTTAAGGGTCGTAAACTCCTACGAGCAGTACTTC
CASSLRVVNSYEQYF
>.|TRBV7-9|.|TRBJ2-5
TGTGCCAGCAGCCCGACACCGCCCGCCGGAGAGACCCAGTACTTC
CASSPTPPAGETQYF
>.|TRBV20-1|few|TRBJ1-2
TGCAGTGCCCGGGCGAATGCGGGGTCTTGGGACTATGGCTACACCTTC
CSARANAGSWDYGYTF
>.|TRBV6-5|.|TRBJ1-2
TGTGCCAGCAGTTACGGCTTAAACTATGGCTACACCTTC
CASSYGLNYGYTF
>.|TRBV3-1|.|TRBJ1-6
TGTGCCAGCAGCCAAGAAGGCACCCATTCACCCCTCCACTTT
CASSQEGTHSPLHF
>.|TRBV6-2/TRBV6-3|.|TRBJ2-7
TGTGCCAGCCAGGGAGGAGGATCCTACGAGCAGTACTTC
CASQGGGSYEQYF
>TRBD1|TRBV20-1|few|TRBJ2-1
TGCAGTGCTAGAGATCGGGACAGACGCTACAATGAGCAGTTCTTC
CSARDRDRRYNEQFF
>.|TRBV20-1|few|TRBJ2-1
TGCAGTGCCCCAGTTGAGAGCTTCGATGAGCAGTTCTTC
CSAPVESFDEQFF
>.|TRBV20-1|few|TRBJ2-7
TGCAGTGCTAGAGATAGGCGGACAGTCTACGAGCAGTACTTC
CSARDRRTVYEQYF
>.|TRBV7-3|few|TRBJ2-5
TGTGCCAGCAGCCCTTCTAGCGTCCTAGGAGAGACCCAGTACTTC
CASSPSSVLGETQYF
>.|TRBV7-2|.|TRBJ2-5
TGTGCCAGCAGCTTAGAGCTCGGCGAACTCCTAGGAGAGACCCAGTACTTC
CASSLELGELLGETQYF
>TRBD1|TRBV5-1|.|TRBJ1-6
TGCGCCAGCAGCTCCGGGACAGCCAGATATAATTCACCCCTCCACTTT
CASSSGTARYNSPLHF
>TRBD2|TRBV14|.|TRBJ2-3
TGTGCCAGCAGCCAACCCGGCGCGGGGGGACGCACAGATACGCAGTATTTT
CASSQPGAGGRTDTQYF
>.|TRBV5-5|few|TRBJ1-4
TGTGCCAGCAGCTTGGGGTCCCTTCTTCGGAATGAAAAACTGTTTTTT
CASSLGSLLRNEKLFF